A single sample gave rise to the 16 T cell receptor beta chains below, sequenced in a study of blood T cell repertoires in COVID-19. The table came from immunoSEQ multiplex PCR; TCRdb's copy has only in-frame clones and leaves some out. The sample shows under 200,000 clones, 90% of them seen only once. Sequencing used peripheral blood. These receptors were collected from a man in his fifties with acute or convalescent COVID-19.

Written as DNA, the CDR3 is TGTGCCAGCATCCCAAGGGAAGGGAGGTCGGGAAGCATCTATGGCTACACCTTC. As protein: CASIPREGRSGSIYGYTF. The chain is built from TRBV5-8 and TRBJ1-2; D call uncertain. The CDR3 contains 18 residues. The germline V and J ends were trimmed by 6 bases and 4 bases, with 28 bases remaining between them. The germline gives CDR1 SGHTS, CDR2 YDEGEE. Using reference TRBV5-8 and TRBJ1-2 for the parts outside the CDR3, the full variable domain is EAGVTQSPTHLIKTRGQQATLRCSPISGHTSVYWYQQALGLGLQFLLWYDEGEERNRGNFPPRFSGRQFPNYSSELNVNALELEDSALYLCASIPREGRSGSIYGYTFGSGTRLTVV.

This chain uses TRBV28 with TRBJ1-6, with D tentatively TRBD1 (5 bases). This CDR3 contains 14 residues. Trimming cost V 6 bases and J 8 bases, with 14 bases left between them. CDR1 is MDHEN, CDR2 SYDVKM, per germline. The DNA for the CDR3 is TGTGCCAGCAGCCTTCTCGGGGGATATTCACCCCTCCACTTT. Translated, it gives CASSLLGGYSPLHF.

The chain is built from TRBV18 and TRBJ2-1; 7 bases align to TRBD1. Germline CDR1 reads KGHSH; CDR2 reads LQKENI. The CDR3 totals 14 residues. V gave up 5 bases and J gave up 8 bases; unmatched junction bases: 9. CDR3 in amino acids: CASSAATTGDEQFF. CDR3 nucleotide sequence: TGTGCCAGCTCAGCGGCAACCACAGGGGATGAGCAGTTCTTC.

The chain combines TRBV5-6 with TRBJ2-1; 9 nucleotides align to TRBD1. CDR1 is SGHDT, CDR2 YYEEEE, per germline. V lost 2 bases to trimming and J lost 3 bases; unmatched junction nucleotides: 6. The CDR3 is 16 residues long. The CDR3 bases are TGTGCCAGCAGCTTACTCCGGGACAGGGACTACAATGAGCAGTTCTTC. It codes for CASSLLRDRDYNEQFF. Drawing the rest from reference TRBV5-6 and TRBJ2-1, the complete variable domain is DAGVTQSPTHLIKTRGQQVTLRCSPKSGHDTVSWYQQALGQGPQFIFQYYEEEERQRGNFPDRFSGHQFPNYSSELNVNALLLGDSALYLCASSLLRDRDYNEQFFGPGTRLTVL.

This clone was recorded only once. This chain connects TRBV10-3 to TRBJ1-3; 9 bases line up with TRBD1. Germline CDR1 reads ENHRY; CDR2 reads SYGVKD. With V trimmed by 0 bases and J by 3 bases, 6 bases remained unmatched. This CDR3 spans 17 amino acids. The CDR3: CAISESGTGNLGNTIYF. In DNA form, the CDR3 reads TGTGCCATCAGTGAGTCGGGGACAGGGAATCTTGGAAACACCATATATTTT.

The V gene is TRBV15, the J gene TRBJ1-2; weak D call: TRBD1 (5 bases). V shed 0 bases and J shed 7 bases, with 18 bases lying between them. The CDR3 has 16 amino acids. From germline, CDR1 is LNHNV and CDR2 YYDKDF (reference sequence). The CDR3 region has the DNA TGTGCCACCAGCAGAGATAGAGGTACAGGTGCCAGTGGCTACACCTTC. This gives the protein CATSRDRGTGASGYTF.

The rearrangement links TRBV2 to TRBJ1-6, with 7 bases that match TRBD1. The CDR3 has 14 residues. Per the germline V gene, CDR1 is SNHLY and CDR2 is FYNNEI. V shed 5 bases, J shed 10 bases, and the junction held 8 bases outside the gene matches. The CDR3 spells CASSLDRDGSPLHF. The CDR3 DNA sequence: TGTGCCAGCAGTCTAGACAGGGATGGGTCACCCCTCCACTTT.

This clone was observed at least ten times. The chain carries TRBV7-3 and TRBJ2-3, with 10 nucleotides matching TRBD2. V dropped 5 bases and J dropped 5; count of bases not matched to a gene: 4. The V gene's germline CDR1 is SGHTA and CDR2 FQGTGA. The CDR3 has 14 amino acids. For the CDR3, the DNA is TGTGCCAGCAGCCTCGGACTAGCGGTAGATACGCAGTATTTT. This codes for CASSLGLAVDTQYF.

The V and J genes are TRBV29-1 and TRBJ2-2; D is possibly TRBD1 (6 bases). V was shortened by 2 bases and J by 0 bases, with 7 bases between the two germline ends. This CDR3 is built from 14 residues. Per the germline V gene, CDR1 is SQVTM and CDR2 is ANQGSEA. The CDR3 nucleotides read TGCAGCGTTGAACGACAGGCGAACACCGGGGAGCTGTTTTTT. It specifies CSVERQANTGELFF.

The genes are TRBV2 and TRBJ1-5; no reliable D call. The CDR3 has 12 residues. CDR1 is SNHLY, CDR2 FYNNEI, per germline. With 1 base removed from V and 12 bases from J, the gap between germline ends came to 10 bases. The chain's CDR3 is CASSEVEVIQHF. The CDR3 DNA reads TGTGCCAGCAGTGAAGTGGAGGTAATCCAGCATTTT.

The V call is TRBV7-8, the J call TRBJ2-5; D is perhaps TRBD1 (5 bases). Between the trimmed V and J ends, which lost 2 bases and 1 base, there was a span of 14 bases. This CDR3 spans 16 amino acids. CDR1 and CDR2 (germline): SGHVS, FQNEAQ. This chain's CDR3 is CASSLRMGQSQETQYF. The CDR3 DNA follows: TGTGCCAGCAGCTTAAGGATGGGGCAGTCCCAAGAGACCCAGTACTTC.

The chain uses TRBV18 and TRBJ2-1, with a possible D match to TRBD1 (7 bases). V shed 1 base and J shed 7 bases, with 17 bases lying between them. In germline, CDR1 is KGHSH, CDR2 LQKENI. The CDR3 is 16 amino acids. The CDR3 DNA follows: TGTGCCAGCTCACCACGCGGTGCACAGGGGAGGAATGAGCAGTTCTTC. It yields the protein CASSPRGAQGRNEQFF. The whole variable domain, filled in from reference TRBV18 and TRBJ2-1, reads NAGVMQNPRHLVRRRGQEARLRCSPMKGHSHVYWYRQLPEEGLKFMVYLQKENIIDESGMPKERFSAEFPKEGPSILRIQQVVRGDSAAYFCASSPRGAQGRNEQFFGPGTRLTVL.

The V and J genes are TRBV18 and TRBJ1-2; possible D gene TRBD1, 6 bases. The CDR3 consists of 15 residues. The germline V and J ends were trimmed by 6 bases and 0 bases, with 14 bases remaining between them. Per germline, CDR1 KGHSH and CDR2 LQKENI. CDR3 DNA: TGTGCCAGCTCGGAGACGGACAGTACTAACTATGGCTACACCTTC. Translation: CASSETDSTNYGYTF.

This clone was observed a single time. The chain couples TRBV3-1 (or the pseudogene TRBV3-2) to TRBJ2-2; D may be TRBD2 (6 bases). The CDR3 length is 14 residues. The V end was cut by 4 bases, the J end by 9 bases, with 15 bases between. Germline assignment: CDR1 LGHDT and CDR2 YNNKEL (reference sequence). The CDR3 coding sequence is TGTGCCAGCAGCCCGGGGGACTCAGTTAGGGAGCTGTTTTTT. This gives the protein CASSPGDSVRELFF.

In nucleotides, the CDR3 is TGTGCCAGCGGACGACGGGGACTGTTTTTT. Translation gives CASGRRGLFF. The chain combines TRBV9 with TRBJ1-4; D not resolved. The germline V gene encodes CDR1 SGDLS and CDR2 YYNGEE. V lost 7 bases and J 13 bases, leaving 11 bases between the germline ends. The CDR3 runs 10 residues.

J is TRBJ1-2 and V is TRBV21-1; the listed D gene, TRBD1, was not tested against the DNA. TRBV21-1 is shown as a pseudogene. There are 21 residues in the CDR3. Here the CDR3 DNA reads TGTGCCAGCAGCAAAGCGCGAGAAGCCAGGCACCCCGAAGTTCCCTTGGCCGGCTACACCTTC. Protein product: CASSKAREARHPEVPLAGYTF.